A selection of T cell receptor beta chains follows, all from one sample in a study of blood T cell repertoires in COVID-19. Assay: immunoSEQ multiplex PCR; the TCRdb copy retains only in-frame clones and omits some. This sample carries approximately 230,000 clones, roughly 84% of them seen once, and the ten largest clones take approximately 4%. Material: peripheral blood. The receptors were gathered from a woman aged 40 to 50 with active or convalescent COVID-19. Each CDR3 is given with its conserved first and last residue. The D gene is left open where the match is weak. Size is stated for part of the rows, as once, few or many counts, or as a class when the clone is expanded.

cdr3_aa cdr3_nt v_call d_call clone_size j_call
CASSLTTRTEAFF TGTGCCAGCAGCTTAACCACGAGGACTGAAGCTTTCTTT TRBV7-3 . few TRBJ1-1
CASSQGTGHITGELFF TGTGCCAGCAGCCAAGGGACAGGTCATATCACCGGGGAGCTGTTTTTT TRBV3-1/TRBV3-2 TRBD1 . TRBJ2-2
CASNGMGVSAGELFF TGTGCCAGCAATGGGATGGGAGTTTCGGCCGGGGAGCTGTTTTTT TRBV9 . . TRBJ2-2
CASSSGDRWSNEKLFF TGTGCCAGCAGCTCGGGGGACAGATGGTCTAATGAAAAACTGTTTTTT TRBV7-9 TRBD1 . TRBJ1-4
CASSAALGQSNTEAFF TGTGCCAGCAGCGCCGCCCTCGGACAGAGCAACACTGAAGCTTTCTTT TRBV9 . . TRBJ1-1
CATGGEINYGYTF TGTGCCACAGGGGGTGAAATTAACTATGGCTACACCTTC TRBV19 TRBD1 . TRBJ1-2
CASSSLLGTQYF TGTGCCAGCAGTAGCTTACTCGGTACGCAGTATTTT TRBV28 . . TRBJ2-3
CASSLPDSFNEQFF TGCGCCAGCAGCCTCCCCGACAGTTTCAATGAGCAGTTCTTC TRBV4-1 . . TRBJ2-1
CAWESSYNSPLHF TGTGCCTGGGAGAGCTCCTATAATTCACCCCTCCACTTT TRBV30 . . TRBJ1-6
CASSSGREDANTGELFF TGTGCCAGCTCATCCGGCCGGGAGGACGCGAACACCGGGGAGCTGTTTTTT TRBV18 TRBD2 . TRBJ2-2
CASLGGGTNYGYTF TGTGCCAGTCTGGGGGGAGGAACGAACTATGGCTACACCTTC TRBV2 . . TRBJ1-2
CASSDPLTGPLHF TGTGCCAGCAGCGACCCCCTCACGGGGCCCCTCCACTTT TRBV9 . . TRBJ1-6
CASSLAAGGYGNTIYF TGTGCCAGCAGTTTAGCAGCAGGGGGCTATGGAAACACCATATATTTT TRBV7-2 TRBD1 . TRBJ1-3
CASSLRRTGETEAFF TGTGCCAGCAGCTTACGTCGGACAGGGGAAACTGAAGCTTTCTTT TRBV11-1 TRBD1 few TRBJ1-1
CASGHPSTDTQYF TGTGCCAGCGGACACCCTAGCACAGATACGCAGTATTTT TRBV3-1/TRBV3-2 . . TRBJ2-3
CASTRPPDTQYF TGTGCCAGCACTAGGCCTCCCGATACGCAGTATTTT TRBV11-2 . . TRBJ2-3
CASSQDLGTGRTQYF TGTGCCAGCAGCCAAGATCTTGGGACAGGGCGGACCCAGTACTTC TRBV3-1/TRBV3-2 TRBD1 . TRBJ2-5
CASSLTRGNQPQHF TGTGCCAGCAGCTTAACTAGGGGCAATCAGCCCCAGCATTTT TRBV5-6 . . TRBJ1-5
CASSLMGGQGAVYYGYTF TGTGCCAGCAGCCTAATGGGCGGACAGGGGGCTGTTTACTATGGCTACACCTTC TRBV2 TRBD1 . TRBJ1-2
CASSSRTGDNYGYTF TGCGCCAGCAGCTCCCGGACAGGGGACAACTATGGCTACACCTTC TRBV5-1 TRBD1 few TRBJ1-2
CASSPDREAGELFF TGTGCCAGCAGCCCGGACAGGGAGGCCGGGGAGCTGTTTTTT TRBV5-6 TRBD1 few TRBJ2-2
CASSGDYQETQYF TGCGCCAGCAGTGGGGACTACCAAGAGACCCAGTACTTC TRBV10-1 . medium-sized TRBJ2-5
CASSFPGQGARSYNSPLHF TGTGCCAGCAGTTTTCCTGGACAGGGGGCGCGATCCTATAATTCACCCCTCCACTTT TRBV28 TRBD1 . TRBJ1-6
CASSSLSDLADTQYF TGCGCCAGCAGCTCCTTAAGCGACCTGGCAGATACGCAGTATTTT TRBV5-1 . . TRBJ2-3
CSARGALEQFF TGCAGTGCTAGGGGGGCACTCGAGCAGTTCTTC TRBV20-1 . . TRBJ2-1
CASSLTGLGTEAFF TGTGCCAGCAGCTTGACAGGGTTGGGGACTGAAGCTTTCTTT TRBV5-6 . . TRBJ1-1
CACQVVNTEAFF TGTGCCTGCCAGGTTGTGAACACTGAAGCTTTCTTT TRBV30 . . TRBJ1-1
CASTVSIGGTDTQYF TGTGCCAGTACCGTTAGCATCGGCGGAACAGATACGCAGTATTTT TRBV19 . . TRBJ2-3
CSVEELGPGYTF TGCAGCGTTGAAGAATTGGGCCCCGGCTACACCTTC TRBV29-1 . . TRBJ1-2
CATKDIQSSTDTQYF TGCGCCACTAAGGACATCCAATCTTCCACAGATACGCAGTATTTT TRBV4-1 . . TRBJ2-3
CAIRMGPDQPQHF TGTGCCATCAGGATGGGGCCGGATCAGCCCCAGCATTTT TRBV10-3 . . TRBJ1-5
CASGDRGLVGHF TGTGCCAGTGGGGACAGGGGCCTCGTTGGGCATTTT TRBV19 TRBD1 medium-sized TRBJ1-5
CASSFNRGTNEKLFF TGTGCCAGTAGTTTCAACAGGGGCACTAATGAAAAACTGTTTTTT TRBV19 TRBD1 . TRBJ1-4
CASRKDSYQETQYF TGTGCCAGTAGGAAGGACAGTTACCAAGAGACCCAGTACTTC TRBV19 . . TRBJ2-5
CASSGRTGNNSPLHF TGTGCCAGCAGTGGCCGGACAGGAAATAATTCACCCCTCCACTTT TRBV2 TRBD1 . TRBJ1-6
CASRTSDRLYEQYF TGTGCCAGCAGGACTTCGGACAGGCTCTACGAGCAGTACTTC TRBV28 TRBD1 . TRBJ2-7
CASSSANGVTEAFF TGCGCCAGCAGCTCCGCAAATGGAGTCACTGAAGCTTTCTTT TRBV5-1 . . TRBJ1-1
CARDRSLSTDTQYF TGTGCCAGAGACAGGTCCTTAAGCACAGATACGCAGTATTTT TRBV2 . . TRBJ2-3
CASSPDRELRWNTEAFF TGTGCCAGCAGCCCAGACCGGGAGCTACGGTGGAACACTGAAGCTTTCTTT TRBV4-2 . . TRBJ1-1
CASSLYGDTEAFF TGTGCCAGCAGTTTATACGGGGATACTGAAGCTTTCTTT TRBV28 . . TRBJ1-1
CASNGGGAGNQPQHF TGTGCCAGCAATGGTGGGGGGGCCGGGAATCAGCCCCAGCATTTT TRBV2 . few TRBJ1-5
CASSRQGATDTQYF TGTGCCAGCAGTCGACAGGGTGCCACAGATACGCAGTATTTT TRBV6-5 TRBD1 . TRBJ2-3
CASSPFGTQETQYF TGTGCCAGCTCACCGTTCGGGACTCAAGAGACCCAGTACTTC TRBV18 . . TRBJ2-5
CASSISGGVYNEQFF TGTGCCAGTAGTATATCCGGGGGGGTCTATAATGAGCAGTTCTTC TRBV19 TRBD2 . TRBJ2-1
CASSLYPLQGPF TGTGCCAGCAGCTTGTATCCACTTCAGGGCCCCTTC TRBV5-4 . few TRBJ1-2
CASSVTGDMNTGELFF TGTGCCAGCAGTGTCACAGGGGACATGAACACCGGGGAGCTGTTTTTT TRBV28 TRBD1 . TRBJ2-2
CASSQTGGANQPQHF TGTGCCAGCAGTCAAACAGGGGGGGCCAATCAGCCCCAGCATTTT TRBV6-5 TRBD1 . TRBJ1-5
CASSLGEYKAFF TGTGCCAGCAGTTTAGGGGAGTATAAAGCTTTCTTT TRBV12-3/TRBV12-4 . . TRBJ1-1
CASSPEAWSNQPQHF TGTGCCAGCAGCCCCGAAGCATGGAGCAATCAGCCCCAGCATTTT TRBV5-5 . . TRBJ1-5
CASSPQGSTDTQYF TGCGCCAGCAGTCCCCAGGGTAGCACAGATACGCAGTATTTT TRBV5-1 . . TRBJ2-3
CASSHISGGTDTQYF TGTGCCAGTAGTCACATTAGCGGGGGTACAGATACGCAGTATTTT TRBV19 TRBD2 . TRBJ2-3
CASSQAMNTEAFF TGTGCCAGCAGTCAGGCTATGAACACTGAAGCTTTCTTT TRBV2 . once TRBJ1-1
CASSLGDRGVMNTEAFF TGCGCCAGCAGCTTGGGAGACAGGGGAGTTATGAACACTGAAGCTTTCTTT TRBV5-1 TRBD1 . TRBJ1-1